This T cell receptor (beta chain) was observed in a study of T cells in Graves' hyperthyroidism and ophthalmopathy. In its sample, this clonotype was seen a few times. The antigen is undetermined. RNA transcripts yielded amplified TCR beta CDR3 regions. First-round RT-PCR targeting the TCR CDR3 was performed with the HTBI primer set. MiXCR, applied by TCRdb to the multiplex PCR reads, yields one record per CDR3 protein. Of hundreds of thousands of distinct CDR3 sequences in the sample, roughly 17% are singletons; the top ten hold 3% to 4%. CDR3 length: 13 amino acids. Germline V lookup: CDR1 DFQATT, CDR2 SNEGSKA (reference sequence). V lost 2 bases to trimming and J lost 3 bases, with 10 bases between them. Study results and limitations: Most clonotypes that expanded in the thyroid above 0.001 also showed up in blood.

The V and J genes are TRBV20-1 and TRBJ1-2; D unclear. The source material was blood. This TCR came from a woman aged 30 to 39 with Graves' hyperthyroidism. The DNA for the CDR3 is TGCAGTGCTAGACTCGGGAGGTACTATGGCTACACCTTC. Amino acid sequence: CSARLGRYYGYTF.